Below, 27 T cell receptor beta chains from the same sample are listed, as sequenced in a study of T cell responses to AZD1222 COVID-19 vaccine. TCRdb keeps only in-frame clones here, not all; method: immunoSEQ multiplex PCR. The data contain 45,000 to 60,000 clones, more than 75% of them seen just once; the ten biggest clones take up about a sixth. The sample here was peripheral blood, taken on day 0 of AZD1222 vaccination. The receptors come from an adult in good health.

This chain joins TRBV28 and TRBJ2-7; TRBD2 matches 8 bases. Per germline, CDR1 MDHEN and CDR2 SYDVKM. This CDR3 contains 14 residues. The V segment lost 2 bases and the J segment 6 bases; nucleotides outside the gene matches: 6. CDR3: CASSLMVSGTEQYF. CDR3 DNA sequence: TGTGCCAGCAGTTTAATGGTTAGCGGGACCGAGCAGTACTTC. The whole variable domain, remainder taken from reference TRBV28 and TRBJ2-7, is DVKVTQSSRYLVKRTGEKVFLECVQDMDHENMFWYRQDPGLGLRLIYFSYDVKMKEKGDIPEGYSVSREKKERFSLILESASTNQTSMYLCASSLMVSGTEQYFGPGTRLTVT.

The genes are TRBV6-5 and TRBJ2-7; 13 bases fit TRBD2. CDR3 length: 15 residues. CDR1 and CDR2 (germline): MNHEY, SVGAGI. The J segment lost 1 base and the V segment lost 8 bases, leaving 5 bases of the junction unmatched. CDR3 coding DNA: TGTGCCAGCGGGGGACTAGCGGGACCGTCCTACGAGCAGTACTTC. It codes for CASGGLAGPSYEQYF.

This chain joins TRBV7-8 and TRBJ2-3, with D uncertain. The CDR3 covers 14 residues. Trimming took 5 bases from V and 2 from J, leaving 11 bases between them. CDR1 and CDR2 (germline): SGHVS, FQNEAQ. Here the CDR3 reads CASSLLLTTDTQYF. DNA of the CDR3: TGTGCCAGCAGCCTACTACTGACCACAGATACGCAGTATTTT.

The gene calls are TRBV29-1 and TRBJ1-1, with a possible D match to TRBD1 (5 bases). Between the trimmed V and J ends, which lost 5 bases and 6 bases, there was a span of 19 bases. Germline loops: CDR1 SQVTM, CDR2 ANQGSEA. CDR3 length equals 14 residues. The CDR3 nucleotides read TGCAGCGTTAGATACCCGAAGGAGGGGTCTGAAGCTTTCTTT. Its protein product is CSVRYPKEGSEAFF. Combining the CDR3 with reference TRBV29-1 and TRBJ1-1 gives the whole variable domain SAVISQKPSRDICQRGTSLTIQCQVDSQVTMMFWYRQQPGQSLTLIATANQGSEATYESGFVIDKFPISRPNLTFSTLTVSNMSPEDSSIYLCSVRYPKEGSEAFFGQGTRLTVV.

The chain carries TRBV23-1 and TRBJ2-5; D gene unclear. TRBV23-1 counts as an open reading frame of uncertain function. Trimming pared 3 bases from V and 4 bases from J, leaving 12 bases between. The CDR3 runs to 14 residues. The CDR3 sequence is CASSHPPTGETQYF. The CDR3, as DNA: TGCGCCAGCAGTCATCCTCCGACGGGAGAGACCCAGTACTTC.

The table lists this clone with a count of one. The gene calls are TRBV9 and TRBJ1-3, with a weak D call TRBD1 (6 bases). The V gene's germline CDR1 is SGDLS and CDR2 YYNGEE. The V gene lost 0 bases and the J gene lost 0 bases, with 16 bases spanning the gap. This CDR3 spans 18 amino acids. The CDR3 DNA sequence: TGTGCCAGCAGCGTAGCTGGGGGACACGCAAACTCTGGAAACACCATATATTTT. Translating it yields CASSVAGGHANSGNTIYF.

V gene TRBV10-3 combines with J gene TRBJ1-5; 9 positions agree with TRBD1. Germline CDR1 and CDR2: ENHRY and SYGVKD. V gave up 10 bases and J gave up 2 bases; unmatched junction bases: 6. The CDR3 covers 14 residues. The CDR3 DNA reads TGTGCCACTACAGGGGGCCAGGGCAATCAGCCCCAGCATTTT. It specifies CATTGGQGNQPQHF.

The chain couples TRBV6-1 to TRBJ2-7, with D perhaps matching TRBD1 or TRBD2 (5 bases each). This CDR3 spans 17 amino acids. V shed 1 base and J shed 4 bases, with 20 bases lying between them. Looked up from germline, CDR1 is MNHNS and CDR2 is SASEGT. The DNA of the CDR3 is TGTGCCAGCAGTGAAGATCTCGAAGCGGCAGGGTTGTACGAGCAGTACTTC. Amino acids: CASSEDLEAAGLYEQYF.

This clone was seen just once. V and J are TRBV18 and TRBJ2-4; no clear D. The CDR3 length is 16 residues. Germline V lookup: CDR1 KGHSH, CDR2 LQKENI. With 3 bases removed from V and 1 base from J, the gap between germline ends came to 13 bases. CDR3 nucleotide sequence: TGTGCCAGCTCACCTGTTGCGATGGGGGCCAAAAACATTCAGTACTTC. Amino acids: CASSPVAMGAKNIQYF.

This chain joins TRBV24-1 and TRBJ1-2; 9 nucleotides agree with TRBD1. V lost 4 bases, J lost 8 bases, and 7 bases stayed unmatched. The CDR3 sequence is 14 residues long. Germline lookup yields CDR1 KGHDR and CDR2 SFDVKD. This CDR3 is CATSDPGQGKGYTF. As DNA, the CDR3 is TGTGCCACCAGTGACCCTGGACAGGGGAAGGGCTACACCTTC.

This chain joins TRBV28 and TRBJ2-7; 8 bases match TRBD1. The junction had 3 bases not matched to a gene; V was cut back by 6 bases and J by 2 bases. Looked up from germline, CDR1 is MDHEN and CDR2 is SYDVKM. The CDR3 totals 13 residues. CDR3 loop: CASRGTGAYEQYF. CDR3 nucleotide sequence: TGTGCCAGCAGGGGGACAGGTGCCTACGAGCAGTACTTC.

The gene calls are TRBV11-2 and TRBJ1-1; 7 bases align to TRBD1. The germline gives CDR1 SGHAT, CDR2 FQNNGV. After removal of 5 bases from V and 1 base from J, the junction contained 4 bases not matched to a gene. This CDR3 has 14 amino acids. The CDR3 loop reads CASSQTGWNTEAFF. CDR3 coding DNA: TGTGCCAGCAGCCAGACAGGGTGGAACACTGAAGCTTTCTTT. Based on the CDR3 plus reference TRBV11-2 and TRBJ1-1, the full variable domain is EAGVAQSPRYKIIEKRQSVAFWCNPISGHATLYWYQQILGQGPKLLIQFQNNGVVDDSQLPKDRFSAERLKGVDSTLKIQPAKLEDSAVYLCASSQTGWNTEAFFGQGTRLTVV.

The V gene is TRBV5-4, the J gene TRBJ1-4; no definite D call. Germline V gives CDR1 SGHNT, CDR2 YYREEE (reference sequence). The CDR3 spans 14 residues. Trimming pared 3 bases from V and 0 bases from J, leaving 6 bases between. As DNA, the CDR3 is TGTGCCAGCAGCTCTGGCGCAACTAATGAAAAACTGTTTTTT. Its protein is CASSSGATNEKLFF.

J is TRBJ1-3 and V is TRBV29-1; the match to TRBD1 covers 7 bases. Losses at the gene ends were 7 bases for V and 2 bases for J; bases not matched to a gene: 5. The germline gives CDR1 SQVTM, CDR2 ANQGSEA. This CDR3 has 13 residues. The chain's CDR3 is CSAAGGTGNTIYF. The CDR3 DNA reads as TGCAGCGCCGCAGGGGGTACTGGAAACACCATATATTTT. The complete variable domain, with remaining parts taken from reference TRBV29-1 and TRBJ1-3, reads SAVISQKPSRDICQRGTSLTIQCQVDSQVTMMFWYRQQPGQSLTLIATANQGSEATYESGFVIDKFPISRPNLTFSTLTVSNMSPEDSSIYLCSAAGGTGNTIYFGEGSWLTVV.

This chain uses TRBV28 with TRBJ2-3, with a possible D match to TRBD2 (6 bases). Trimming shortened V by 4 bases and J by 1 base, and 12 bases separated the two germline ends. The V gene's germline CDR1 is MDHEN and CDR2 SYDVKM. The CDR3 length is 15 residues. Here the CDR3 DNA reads TGTGCCAGCAGTTCACCGGGACTCGGCACAGATACGCAGTATTTT. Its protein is CASSSPGLGTDTQYF.

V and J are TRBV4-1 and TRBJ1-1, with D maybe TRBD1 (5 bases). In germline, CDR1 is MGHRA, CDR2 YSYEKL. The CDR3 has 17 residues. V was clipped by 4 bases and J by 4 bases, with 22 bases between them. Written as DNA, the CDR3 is TGCGCCAGCAGCCGAGTGGCAGTGGGGGATGCGGGCACTGAAGCTTTCTTT. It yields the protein CASSRVAVGDAGTEAFF.

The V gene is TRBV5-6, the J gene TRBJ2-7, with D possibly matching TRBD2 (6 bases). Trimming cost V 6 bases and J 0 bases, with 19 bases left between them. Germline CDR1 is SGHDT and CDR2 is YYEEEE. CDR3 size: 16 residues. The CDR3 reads CASKGTVGGSSYEQYF. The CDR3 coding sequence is TGTGCCAGCAAAGGGACCGTAGGAGGGAGCTCCTACGAGCAGTACTTC.

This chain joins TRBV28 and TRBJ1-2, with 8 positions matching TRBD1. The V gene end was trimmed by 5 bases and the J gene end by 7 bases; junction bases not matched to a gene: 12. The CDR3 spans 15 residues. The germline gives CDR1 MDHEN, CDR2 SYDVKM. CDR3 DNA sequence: TGTGCCAGCAGTACCCCATCAGGGGGCAGGGCTGGCTACACCTTC. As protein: CASSTPSGGRAGYTF.

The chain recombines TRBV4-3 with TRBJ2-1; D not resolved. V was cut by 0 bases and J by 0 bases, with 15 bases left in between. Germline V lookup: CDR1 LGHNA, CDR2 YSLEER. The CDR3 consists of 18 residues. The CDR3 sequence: CASSQDGIRFTSYNEQFF. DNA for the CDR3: TGCGCCAGCAGCCAAGATGGAATCCGGTTTACCTCCTACAATGAGCAGTTCTTC.

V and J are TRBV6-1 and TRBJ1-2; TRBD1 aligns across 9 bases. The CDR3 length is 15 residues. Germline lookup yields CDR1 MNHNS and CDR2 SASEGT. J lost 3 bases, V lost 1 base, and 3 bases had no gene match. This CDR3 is CASSEGGQGYYGYTF. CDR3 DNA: TGTGCCAGCAGTGAAGGGGGACAGGGTTACTATGGCTACACCTTC.

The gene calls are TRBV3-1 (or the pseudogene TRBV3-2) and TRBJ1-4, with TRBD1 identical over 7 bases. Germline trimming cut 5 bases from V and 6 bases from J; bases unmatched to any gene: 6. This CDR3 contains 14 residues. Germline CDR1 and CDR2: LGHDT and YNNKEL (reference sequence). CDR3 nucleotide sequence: TGTGCCAGCAGCTCCGGACAGGTCGATGAAAAACTGTTTTTT. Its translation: CASSSGQVDEKLFF.

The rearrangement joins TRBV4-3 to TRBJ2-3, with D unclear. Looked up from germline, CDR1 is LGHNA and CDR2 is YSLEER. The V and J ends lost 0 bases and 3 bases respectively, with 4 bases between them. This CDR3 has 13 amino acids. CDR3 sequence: CASSQDATDTQYF. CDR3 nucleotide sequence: TGCGCCAGCAGCCAAGATGCTACAGATACGCAGTATTTT.

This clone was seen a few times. The CDR3 region has the DNA TGTGCCAGCAGCTTAGCTGTCTCTGGAAACACCATATATTTT. Translating it yields CASSLAVSGNTIYF. The V and J genes are TRBV7-9 and TRBJ1-3; the D is unclear. V was cut by 0 bases and J by 0 bases, with 3 bases left in between. Germline V CDR1 and CDR2: SEHNR, FQNEAQ (reference sequence). The CDR3 runs to 14 residues.

The CDR3 region is CSASSGSSYNEQFF. The CDR3 coding sequence is TGCAGTGCTAGTAGCGGGAGCTCCTACAATGAGCAGTTCTTC. The rearrangement joins TRBV20-1 to TRBJ2-1, with 9 positions matching TRBD2. The V and J ends lost 3 bases and 0 bases, in that order; junction bases with no gene match: 0. CDR1 is DFQATT, CDR2 SNEGSKA, per germline (reference sequence). The CDR3 extends over 14 amino acids.

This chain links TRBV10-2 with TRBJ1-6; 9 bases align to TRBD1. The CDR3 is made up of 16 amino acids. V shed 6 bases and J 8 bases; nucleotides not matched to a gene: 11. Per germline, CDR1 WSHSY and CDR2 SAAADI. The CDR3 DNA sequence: TGCGCCAGCAGCAGGACAGGGGAGGGTAGTGATTCACCCCTCCACTTT. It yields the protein CASSRTGEGSDSPLHF.

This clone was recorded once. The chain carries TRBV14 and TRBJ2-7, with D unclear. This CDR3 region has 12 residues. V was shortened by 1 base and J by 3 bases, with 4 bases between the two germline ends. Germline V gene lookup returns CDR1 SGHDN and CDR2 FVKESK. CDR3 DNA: TGTGCCAGCAGCCAAGTCAGCTACGAGCAGTACTTC. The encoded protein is CASSQVSYEQYF.

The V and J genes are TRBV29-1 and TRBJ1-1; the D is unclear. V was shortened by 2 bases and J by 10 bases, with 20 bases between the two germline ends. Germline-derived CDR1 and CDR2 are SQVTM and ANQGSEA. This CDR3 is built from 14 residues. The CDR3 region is CSVELNANLGGAFF. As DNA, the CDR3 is TGCAGCGTTGAATTGAACGCAAACCTAGGAGGAGCTTTCTTT.